Sequencing of this T cell receptor beta chain was carried out in a study of blood T cell repertoires in COVID-19 (dated by TCRdb to about 2020). Background on the whole study: The collaborator samples originated in the United States, Italy and Spain and spanned the acute and convalescent phases of COVID-19. Where HLA class I and class II types were available, the types were taken from metadata supplied by the sample provider, not from assay-based typing. The samples were drawn from the first 160 participants of the ongoing ImmuneRACE study and from about 1,200 subjects provided by 6 global collaborators. Sample metadata almost always included a de-identified subject ID, COVID-19 status, age in years and sex. Subjects who had been exposed to COVID-19, were actively infected with it, or had recovered from it provided the deeply sampled blood TCRbeta repertoires that made up the dataset. The prospective study material was composed of cDNA or gDNA derived from T cells, B-cell-depleted T cells, or PBMCs. The repertoires were made available in a free public database intended to serve as a resource for research on the immune response to SARS-CoV-2.

In this sample, this clone turned up a few times. Its antigen target is currently unknown. No quality values exist for individual bases; no much larger clone is one base distant. Beyond this particular receptor, the publication reports: The quantity of clinical and demographic metadata differed by source and by participant and was supplied without curation.

TCRbeta CDR3 regions were amplified from genomic DNA by means of the immunoSEQ Assay, a bias-controlled multiplex PCR. The published analysis was carried out like this. The number of nucleated cells in each sample was estimated by amplification of reference gene primers within the assay. To quantify the absolute abundance of each unique TCRbeta CDR3 rearrangement, sequence reads were collapsed and filtered. For each sample, productive Simpson clonality was calculated as the square root of Simpson's diversity index across productive rearrangements. The source is immuneACCESS, and TCRdb retained only in-frame sequences with V and J called. Part of the clones is not carried over; for the studies checked, unresolved V genes explain less than half of this, and the remainder is unexplained. Clonal size and the V and J genes are those of that table, whereas D and trimming came from the DNA. This sample holds approximately 220,000 clones; approximately 82% were observed only once. Of the sample, roughly 8.8% falls within the top ten clones.

The cysteine opens and the phenylalanine closes a CDR3 of 15 amino acids. Only the CDR3 DNA stays, 45 bases, in frame from base 1. Taken from the germline V gene, the CDR1 and CDR2 loops are MDHEN and SYDVKM. Between the V and J ends, shortened by 2 bases and 3 bases respectively, the junction contains 10 bases. Whole blood was collected in K2EDTA tubes by collaborating institutions according to the institutions' own protocols. Collaborator samples were shipped for TCRbeta analysis as frozen whole blood, isolated PBMCs, or DNA extracted from either sample type. Sequenced sample: peripheral blood. Recombination linked TRBV28 to TRBJ2-2; the D region possibly corresponds to TRBD1 (6 bases align). The origin of this receptor is a woman in her 50s with acute or convalescent COVID-19. Read as DNA, the sequence is TGTGCCAGCAGTTTAGGGGGCGCGGACACCGGGGAGCTGTTTTTT. Its protein is CASSLGGADTGELFF.